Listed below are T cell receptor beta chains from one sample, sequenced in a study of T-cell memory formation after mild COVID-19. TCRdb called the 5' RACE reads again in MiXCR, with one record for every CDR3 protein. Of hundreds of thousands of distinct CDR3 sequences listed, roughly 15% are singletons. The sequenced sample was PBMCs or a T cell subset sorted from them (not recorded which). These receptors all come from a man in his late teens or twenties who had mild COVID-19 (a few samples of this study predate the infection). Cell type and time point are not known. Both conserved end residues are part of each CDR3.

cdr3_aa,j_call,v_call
CATSRGGRLNSDTQYF,TRBJ2-3,TRBV15
CATSRVGVEQYF,TRBJ2-7,TRBV15
CASSEGQGPGEQYF,TRBJ2-7,TRBV2
CASSLDQGLRTDTQYF,TRBJ2-3,TRBV5-1
CASSPPAGRSYNEQFF,TRBJ2-1,TRBV11-2
CASSLGLNEQFF,TRBJ2-1,TRBV7-9
CASSKASLETQYF,TRBJ2-5,TRBV7-2
CASSWGGAYNEQFF,TRBJ2-1,TRBV6-5
CASSLIARQEQYF,TRBJ2-7,TRBV7-2
CASSLSRYSDTQYF,TRBJ2-3,TRBV19
CASGGQASTGELFF,TRBJ2-2,TRBV6-5
CASTGEGELFF,TRBJ2-2,TRBV9
CASSSRWEGVNEQFF,TRBJ2-1,TRBV7-9
CASSVRTSTDTQYF,TRBJ2-3,TRBV9
CASSYGGETGSGNTIYF,TRBJ1-3,TRBV6-6
CASSSGLTGTRYNEQFF,TRBJ2-1,TRBV7-9
CASSLKGAHGELFF,TRBJ2-2,TRBV7-2
CASSPNSGTGDHEQYF,TRBJ2-7,TRBV28
CASSLGGWETDTQYF,TRBJ2-3,TRBV12-3/TRBV12-4
CASSFPTGDGYTF,TRBJ1-2,TRBV5-1
CASSQPGQGGGRGSEAFF,TRBJ1-1,TRBV4-1
CSVPVRASADTQYF,TRBJ2-3,TRBV29-1
CASSYQYPGLTEAFF,TRBJ1-1,TRBV6-5
CASSRVGQLEAFF,TRBJ1-1,TRBV11-1
CASSPRDRPGPVQFF,TRBJ2-1,TRBV7-9
CASGTGDSNTEAFF,TRBJ1-1,TRBV30
CASSQDLVRETQYF,TRBJ2-5,TRBV4-1
CASSGWDVTDTQYF,TRBJ2-3,TRBV7-6
CASSYPTWGGSNQPQHF,TRBJ1-5,TRBV6-2/TRBV6-3
CASSKAGLAGRVAQYF,TRBJ2-5,TRBV21-1
CASSQGADSGNTIYF,TRBJ1-3,TRBV4-1
CASSEGLLTGPPERYF,TRBJ2-3,TRBV9
CASSVVEGYGYTF,TRBJ1-2,TRBV9
CASTLAGGKETQYF,TRBJ2-5,TRBV12-3/TRBV12-4
CASSRGTSPLHF,TRBJ1-6,TRBV7-9
CASSLSGYGNTIYF,TRBJ1-3,TRBV3-1
CSARVNLATDTQYF,TRBJ2-3,TRBV20-1
CASINTGGTEAFF,TRBJ1-1,TRBV6-5
CASSPRSSSGTTDTQYF,TRBJ2-3,TRBV18
CATSEADRGGDQPQHF,TRBJ1-5,TRBV24-1
CASSQWQAGGYEQYF,TRBJ2-7,TRBV4-1
CASSEGVETQYF,TRBJ2-5,TRBV10-2
CASSLSGQYNTEAFF,TRBJ1-1,TRBV7-8
CASSYQGPPGELFF,TRBJ2-2,TRBV12-3/TRBV12-4
CASSTFPSGVSTDTQYF,TRBJ2-3,TRBV7-6
CASSLQQWSTEAFF,TRBJ1-1,TRBV7-2
CASSFWSTDTQYF,TRBJ2-3,TRBV5-1
CASSNRRGGGYNEQFF,TRBJ2-1,TRBV7-2